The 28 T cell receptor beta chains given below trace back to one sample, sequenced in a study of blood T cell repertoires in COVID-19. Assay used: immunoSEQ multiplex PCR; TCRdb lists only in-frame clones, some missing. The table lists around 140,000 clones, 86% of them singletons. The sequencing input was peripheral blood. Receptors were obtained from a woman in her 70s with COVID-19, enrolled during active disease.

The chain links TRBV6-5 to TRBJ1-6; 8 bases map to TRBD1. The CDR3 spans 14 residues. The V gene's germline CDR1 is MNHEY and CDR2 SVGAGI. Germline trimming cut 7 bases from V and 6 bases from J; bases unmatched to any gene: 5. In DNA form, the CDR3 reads TGTGCCAGCACTTCAGACAGGGGTAATTCACCCCTCCACTTT. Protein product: CASTSDRGNSPLHF.

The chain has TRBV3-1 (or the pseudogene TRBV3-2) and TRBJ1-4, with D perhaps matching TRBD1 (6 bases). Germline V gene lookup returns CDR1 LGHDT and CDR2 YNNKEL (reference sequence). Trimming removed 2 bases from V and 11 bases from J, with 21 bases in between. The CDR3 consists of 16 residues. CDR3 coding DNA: TGTGCCAGCAGCCAATGGAACAGGGAGGGAGGGCGGAAACTGTTTTTT. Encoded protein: CASSQWNREGGRKLFF.

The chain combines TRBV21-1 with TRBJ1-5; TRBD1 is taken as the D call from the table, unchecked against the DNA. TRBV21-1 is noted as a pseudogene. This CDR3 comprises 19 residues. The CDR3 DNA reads TGTGCCAGCAGCAAGGCGGAGTCAGAGGGGGATTATAGCAATCAGCCCCAGCATTTT. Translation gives CASSKAESEGDYSNQPQHF.

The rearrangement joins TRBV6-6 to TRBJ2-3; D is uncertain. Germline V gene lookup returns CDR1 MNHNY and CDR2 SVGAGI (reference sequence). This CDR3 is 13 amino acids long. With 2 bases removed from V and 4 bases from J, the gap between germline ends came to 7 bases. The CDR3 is CASSYIDADTQYF. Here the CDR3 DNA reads TGTGCCAGCAGTTACATAGATGCAGATACGCAGTATTTT.

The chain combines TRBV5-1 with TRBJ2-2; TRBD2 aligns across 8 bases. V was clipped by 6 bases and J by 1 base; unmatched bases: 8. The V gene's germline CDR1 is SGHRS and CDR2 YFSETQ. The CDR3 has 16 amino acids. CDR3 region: CASTPRREGNTGELFF. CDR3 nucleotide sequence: TGCGCCAGCACCCCACGACGGGAGGGGAACACCGGGGAGCTGTTTTTT.

The CDR3, as DNA: TGTGCCAGCAGCTCGGACAGGGGCAATGAGCAGTTCTTC. Amino acid sequence: CASSSDRGNEQFF. The rearrangement uses TRBV11-2 and TRBJ2-1, with 9 bases matching TRBD1. V gave up 4 bases and J gave up 6 bases; unmatched junction bases: 1. The CDR3 runs 13 residues. Germline V gives CDR1 SGHAT, CDR2 FQNNGV.

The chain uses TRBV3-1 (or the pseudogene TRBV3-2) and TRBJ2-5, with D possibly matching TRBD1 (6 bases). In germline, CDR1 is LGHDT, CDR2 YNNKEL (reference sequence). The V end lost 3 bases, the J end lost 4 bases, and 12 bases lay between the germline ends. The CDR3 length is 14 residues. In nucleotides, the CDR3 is TGTGCCAGCAGCCACCGCGGACAGTTAGAGACCCAGTACTTC. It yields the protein CASSHRGQLETQYF.

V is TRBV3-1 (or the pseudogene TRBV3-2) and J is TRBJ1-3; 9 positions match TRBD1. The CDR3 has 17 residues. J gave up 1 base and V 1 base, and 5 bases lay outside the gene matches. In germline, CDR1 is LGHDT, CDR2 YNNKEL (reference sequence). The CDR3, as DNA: TGTGCCAGCAGCCAAGGCTACGGGACAGGGTCTGGAAACACCATATATTTT. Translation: CASSQGYGTGSGNTIYF.

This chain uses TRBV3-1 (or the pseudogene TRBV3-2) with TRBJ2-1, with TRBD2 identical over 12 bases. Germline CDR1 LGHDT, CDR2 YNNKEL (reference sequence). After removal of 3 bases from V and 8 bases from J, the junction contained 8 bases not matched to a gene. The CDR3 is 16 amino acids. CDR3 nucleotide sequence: TGTGCCAGCAGCCAGACTAGCGGGGGCCCCTTGCATGAGCAGTTCTTC. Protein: CASSQTSGGPLHEQFF.

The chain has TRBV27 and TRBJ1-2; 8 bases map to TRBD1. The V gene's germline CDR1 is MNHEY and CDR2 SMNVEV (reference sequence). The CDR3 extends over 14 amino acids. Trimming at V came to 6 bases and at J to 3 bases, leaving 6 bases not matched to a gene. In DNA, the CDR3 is TGTGCCAGCAGCCCGGACAGGGACCACTATGGCTACACCTTC. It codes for CASSPDRDHYGYTF.

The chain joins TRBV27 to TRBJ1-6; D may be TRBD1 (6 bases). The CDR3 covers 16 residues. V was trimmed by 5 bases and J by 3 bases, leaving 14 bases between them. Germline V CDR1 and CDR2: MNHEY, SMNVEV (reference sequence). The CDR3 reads CASSPSRGFYNSPLHF. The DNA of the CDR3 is TGTGCCAGCAGTCCTTCCAGGGGTTTCTATAATTCACCCCTCCACTTT.

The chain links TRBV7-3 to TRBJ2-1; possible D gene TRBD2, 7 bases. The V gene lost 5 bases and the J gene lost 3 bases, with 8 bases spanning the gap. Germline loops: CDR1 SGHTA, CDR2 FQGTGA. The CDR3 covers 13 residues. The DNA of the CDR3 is TGTGCCAGCAGCAGGGGGGGCTACAATGAGCAGTTCTTC. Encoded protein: CASSRGGYNEQFF.

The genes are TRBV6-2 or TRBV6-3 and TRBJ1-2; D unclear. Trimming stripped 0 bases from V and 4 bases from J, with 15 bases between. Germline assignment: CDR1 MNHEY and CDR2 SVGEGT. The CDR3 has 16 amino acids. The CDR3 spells CASSYSTVETFYGYTF. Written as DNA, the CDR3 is TGTGCCAGCAGTTACTCGACGGTTGAGACTTTCTATGGCTACACCTTC.

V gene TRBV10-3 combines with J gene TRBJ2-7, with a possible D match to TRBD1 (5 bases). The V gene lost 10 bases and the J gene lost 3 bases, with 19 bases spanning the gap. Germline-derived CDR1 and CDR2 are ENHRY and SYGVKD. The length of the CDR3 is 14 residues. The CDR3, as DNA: TGTGCCAGCGCTGGGGCACCACTGGGCTACGAGCAGTACTTC. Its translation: CASAGAPLGYEQYF.

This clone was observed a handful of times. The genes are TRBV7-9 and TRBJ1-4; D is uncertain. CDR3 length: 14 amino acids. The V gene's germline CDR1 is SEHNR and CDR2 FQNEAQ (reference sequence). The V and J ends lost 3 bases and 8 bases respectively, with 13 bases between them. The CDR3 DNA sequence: TGTGCCAGCAGCTTCGCCGGGTTTGGGGAAAAACTGTTTTTT. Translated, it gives CASSFAGFGEKLFF.

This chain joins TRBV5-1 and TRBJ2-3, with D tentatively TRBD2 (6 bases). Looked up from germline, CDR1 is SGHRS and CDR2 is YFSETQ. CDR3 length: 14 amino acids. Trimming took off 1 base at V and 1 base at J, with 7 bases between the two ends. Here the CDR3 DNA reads TGCGCCAGCAGCTTGTCTAGCGGCACAGATACGCAGTATTTT. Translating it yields CASSLSSGTDTQYF.

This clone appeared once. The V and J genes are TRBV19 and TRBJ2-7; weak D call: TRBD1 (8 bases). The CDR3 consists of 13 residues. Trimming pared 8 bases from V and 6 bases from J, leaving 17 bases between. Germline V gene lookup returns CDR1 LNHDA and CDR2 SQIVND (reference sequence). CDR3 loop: CASSDRGGGEQYF. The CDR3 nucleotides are TGTGCCAGTTCTGACAGGGGAGGGGGCGAGCAGTACTTC.

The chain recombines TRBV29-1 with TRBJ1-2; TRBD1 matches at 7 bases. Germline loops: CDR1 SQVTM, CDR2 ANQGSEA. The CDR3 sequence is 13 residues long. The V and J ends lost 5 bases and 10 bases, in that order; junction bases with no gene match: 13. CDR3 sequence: CSVPGTAGSTYTF. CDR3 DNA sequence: TGCAGCGTTCCCGGGACAGCGGGCTCCACCTACACCTTC.

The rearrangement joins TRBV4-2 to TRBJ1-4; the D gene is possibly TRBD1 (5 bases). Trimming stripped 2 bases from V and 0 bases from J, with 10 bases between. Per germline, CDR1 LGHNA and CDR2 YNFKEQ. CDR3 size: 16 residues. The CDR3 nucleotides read TGTGCCAGCAGCCAACCGACAGTCGCAACTAATGAAAAACTGTTTTTT. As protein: CASSQPTVATNEKLFF.

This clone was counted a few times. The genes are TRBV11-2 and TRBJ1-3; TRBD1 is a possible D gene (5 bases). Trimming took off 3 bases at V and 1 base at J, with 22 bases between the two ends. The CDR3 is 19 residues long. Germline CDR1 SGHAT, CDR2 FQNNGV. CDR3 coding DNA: TGTGCCAGCAGCTTGTTCTTGGACACAACAGTCAGGTCTGGAAACACCATATATTTT. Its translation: CASSLFLDTTVRSGNTIYF.

CDR3 protein: CASSLYGDEQYF. The CDR3 DNA reads TGTGCCAGCAGCCTATACGGTGACGAGCAGTACTTC. The genes are TRBV11-2 and TRBJ2-7; no clear D. The CDR3 consists of 12 residues. The V and J ends lost 5 bases and 5 bases respectively, with 10 bases between them. Germline loops: CDR1 SGHAT, CDR2 FQNNGV.

In DNA, the CDR3 is TGTGCCAGCAGACGGGGACAGCTCGCAATGGGACCCCTCCACTTT. Translation: CASRRGQLAMGPLHF. V and J are TRBV6-5 and TRBJ1-6, with 7 bases that match TRBD1. V lost 6 bases to trimming and J lost 12 bases; unmatched junction nucleotides: 14. Per the germline V gene, CDR1 is MNHEY and CDR2 is SVGAGI. This CDR3 is 15 amino acids long.

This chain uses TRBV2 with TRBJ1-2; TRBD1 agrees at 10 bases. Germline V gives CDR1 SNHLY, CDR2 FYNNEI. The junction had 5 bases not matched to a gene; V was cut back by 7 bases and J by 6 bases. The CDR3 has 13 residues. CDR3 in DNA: TGTGCCAGCACCGGACAGGGGGTAAATGGCTACACCTTC. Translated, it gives CASTGQGVNGYTF.

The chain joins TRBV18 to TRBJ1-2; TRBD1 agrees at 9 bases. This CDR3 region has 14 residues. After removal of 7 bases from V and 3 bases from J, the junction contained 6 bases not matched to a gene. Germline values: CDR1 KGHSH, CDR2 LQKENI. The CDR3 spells CASLLTGGDYGYTF. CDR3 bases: TGTGCCAGCTTACTTACAGGGGGCGACTATGGCTACACCTTC.

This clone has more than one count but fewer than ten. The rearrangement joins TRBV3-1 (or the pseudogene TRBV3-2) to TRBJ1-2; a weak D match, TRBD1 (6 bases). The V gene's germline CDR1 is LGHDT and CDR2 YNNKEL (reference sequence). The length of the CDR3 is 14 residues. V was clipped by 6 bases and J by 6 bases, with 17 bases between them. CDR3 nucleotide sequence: TGTGCCAGCAGTCGAGTTACTTGGACAGATGGCTACACCTTC. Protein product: CASSRVTWTDGYTF.

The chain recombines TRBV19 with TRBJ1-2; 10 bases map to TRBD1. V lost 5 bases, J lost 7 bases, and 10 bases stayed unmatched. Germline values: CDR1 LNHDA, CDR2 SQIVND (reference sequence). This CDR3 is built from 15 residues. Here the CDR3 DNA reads TGTGCCAGTAGTTGGCAGACAGGGGGCTCGAGTGGCTACACCTTC. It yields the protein CASSWQTGGSSGYTF.

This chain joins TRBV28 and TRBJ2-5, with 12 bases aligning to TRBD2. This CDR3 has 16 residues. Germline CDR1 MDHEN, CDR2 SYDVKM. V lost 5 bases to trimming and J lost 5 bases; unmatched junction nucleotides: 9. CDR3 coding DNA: TGTGCCAGCAGTGCAATGACTAGCGGGGGACTGGAGACCCAGTACTTC. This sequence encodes CASSAMTSGGLETQYF.

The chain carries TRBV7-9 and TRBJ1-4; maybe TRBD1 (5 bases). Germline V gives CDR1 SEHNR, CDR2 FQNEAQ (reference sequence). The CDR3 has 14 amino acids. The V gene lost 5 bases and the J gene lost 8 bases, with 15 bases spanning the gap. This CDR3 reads CASSAGFGLEKLFF. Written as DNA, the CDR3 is TGTGCCAGCAGCGCAGGGTTTGGGTTAGAAAAACTGTTTTTT.